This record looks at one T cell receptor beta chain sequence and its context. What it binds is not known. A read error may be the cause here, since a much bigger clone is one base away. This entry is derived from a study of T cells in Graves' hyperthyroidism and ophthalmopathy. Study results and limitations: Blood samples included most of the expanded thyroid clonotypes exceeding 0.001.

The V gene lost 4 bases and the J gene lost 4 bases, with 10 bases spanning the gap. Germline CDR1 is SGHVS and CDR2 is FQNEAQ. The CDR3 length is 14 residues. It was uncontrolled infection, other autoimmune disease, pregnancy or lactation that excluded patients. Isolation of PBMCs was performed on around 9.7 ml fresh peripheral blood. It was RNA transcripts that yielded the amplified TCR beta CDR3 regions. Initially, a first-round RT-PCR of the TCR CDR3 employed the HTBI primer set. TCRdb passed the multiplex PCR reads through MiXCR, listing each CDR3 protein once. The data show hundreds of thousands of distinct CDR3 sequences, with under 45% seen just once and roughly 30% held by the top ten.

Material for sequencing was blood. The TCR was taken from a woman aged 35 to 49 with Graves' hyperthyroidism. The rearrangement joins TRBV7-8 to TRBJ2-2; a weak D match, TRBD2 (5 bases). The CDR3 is CASSSGNGTGELFF. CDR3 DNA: TGTGCCAGCAGCTCCGGGAATGGCACCGGGGAGCTGTTTTTT.